The 32 T cell receptor beta chains in this list originate from one sample, sequenced in a study of tumor and adjacent non-tumor tissue in lung cancer. Three rounds of nested PCR, following a modified ARM-PCR protocol, produced the TCRbeta library. TCRdb called the multiplex PCR reads again in MiXCR, with one record for every CDR3 protein. The data hold about 75,000 distinct CDR3 sequences, with approximately 71% observed a single time. RNA was extracted from bulk tissue without any cell sorting. Distant lung tissue was collected more than 3 cm away from the tumor edge. Sequences were obtained from distant non-tumor lung tissue. These TCRs come from a woman aged 50 to 60 with non-small cell lung cancer.

As to this clonotype: Its ends do not fully match the called genes, so a read error is possible. The gene calls are TRBV5-4 and TRBJ1-6; 12 nucleotides match TRBD1. This CDR3 comprises 16 residues. Per germline, CDR1 SGHNT and CDR2 YYREEE (reference sequence). CDR3 DNA sequence: TGTGCCAGCAGCGCGGGACAGGGGGCGCAGGGGTCACCCCTCCAATTT. Its protein is CASSAGQGAQGSPLQF.

A note on this clonotype: Because it lacks the conserved phenylalanine or tryptophan at the end, this CDR3 is likely a read error. The chain has TRBV28 and TRBJ2-7; D tentatively reads TRBD1 or TRBD2 (7 bases each). The CDR3 has 15 amino acids. Germline CDR1 and CDR2: MDHEN and SYDVKM. CDR3 coding DNA: TGTGCCAGCACTTCTCGGCAGGGGGGGTCCTATGAGCAGTACCTC. Protein product: CASTSRQGGSYEQYL.

The rearrangement links TRBV19 to TRBJ2-3; TRBD1 matches at 9 bases. CDR1 and CDR2 (germline): LNHDA, SQIVND (reference sequence). The CDR3 has 19 amino acids. The trim removed 6 bases at V and 5 bases at J, leaving 21 bases unmatched. CDR3 region: CASSLNHLRPGQGIDTQYF. The DNA of the CDR3 is TGTGCCAGTAGCTTAAACCATCTCAGGCCGGGACAGGGAATAGATACGCAGTATTTT.

On this clonotype: This is likely a read error, given that the CDR3 carries no conserved phenylalanine or tryptophan at its end. Because the CDR3's place on the DNA is in doubt, the DNA is left out and the CDR3 is given as listed by TCRdb. This sequence joins TRBV20-1 and TRBJ2-7; the table's D gene call, TRBD1, was not cross checked with the DNA. The CDR3 has 17 amino acids, counting both end residues. From germline, CDR1 is DFQATT and CDR2 SNEGSKA (reference sequence). The CDR3 is CSAALEDRGPHSYEQYL.

The CDR3 sequence is CASSPILGLETQYF. The DNA for the CDR3 is TGTGCCAGCAGCCCTATATTGGGACTGGAGACCCAGTACTTC. The V gene is TRBV11-2, the J gene TRBJ2-5, with D perhaps matching TRBD2 (6 bases). Per germline, CDR1 SGHAT and CDR2 FQNNGV. The CDR3 spans 14 residues. V was trimmed by 5 bases and J by 5 bases, leaving 15 bases between them.

Concerning this clonotype itself: A read error may produce the germline difference seen at one junction end. The chain is built from TRBV5-4 and TRBJ2-6, with D tentatively TRBD2 (6 bases). The CDR3 loop spans 16 amino acids. Germline V gene data show CDR1 as SGHNT and CDR2 as YYREEE (reference sequence). CDR3 region: CASSLAGGIGANVLTF. DNA for the CDR3: TGTGCCAGCAGCTTGGCCGGGGGAATTGGGGCCAACGTCTTGACTTTC.

Turning to this clonotype: A much larger clone differs by one base, so this may be a read error. This chain joins TRBV4-1 and TRBJ2-5; 13 bases map to TRBD2. There are 17 residues in the CDR3. From germline, CDR1 is MGHRA and CDR2 YSYEKL. The CDR3 DNA reads TGCGCCAGCGGCCAAACCTCCGGACTAGCGGGAGACGAGACCCAGTACTTC. Residues: CASGQTSGLAGDETQYF.

The chain links TRBV29-1 to TRBJ2-5; TRBD1 matches at 8 bases. The ends lost 6 bases at V and 7 bases at J; junction bases unmatched: 16. The V gene's germline CDR1 is SQVTM and CDR2 ANQGSEA. The CDR3 has 15 residues. The CDR3 here is CSVRTGRTYGVTQYF. CDR3 DNA: TGCAGCGTCAGGACAGGGAGAACATATGGAGTGACCCAGTACTTC.

With regard to this clonotype: Given a much more abundant clone one base away, this may be a read error. The rearrangement uses TRBV9 and TRBJ2-7; 8 positions agree with TRBD1. The CDR3 has 13 residues. Germline assignment: CDR1 SGDLS and CDR2 YYNGEE. The CDR3 bases are TGTGGCAGCAGCCTTACAGGGGGCTACGAGCAGTACTTC. This encodes CGSSLTGGYEQYF.

As concerns this clonotype: Here the CDR3 omits its conserved ending phenylalanine or tryptophan, so a read error is the likely source. The chain employs TRBV9 and TRBJ2-5; possible D gene TRBD1, 8 bases. Trimming pared 0 bases from V and 2 bases from J, leaving 11 bases between. This CDR3 region has 15 residues. Germline V gene lookup returns CDR1 SGDLS and CDR2 YYNGEE. As DNA, the CDR3 is TGTGCCAGCAGCGTAGTACAGGGGGGGCAAGAGACCCAGTACCTC. Translating it yields CASSVVQGGQETQYL.

Comments on this clonotype: Since no conserved phenylalanine or tryptophan closes the CDR3, a read error is the likely cause. The chain carries TRBV4-2 and TRBJ1-2, with no clear D. CDR1 is LGHNA and CDR2 is YNFKEQ in the germline V gene. The length of the CDR3 is 14 residues. The CDR3 loop reads CAGSPGLGDYGYTV. DNA of the CDR3: TGTGCTGGCAGCCCAGGACTGGGAGACTATGGCTACACCGTC.

The V call is TRBV6-2 or TRBV6-3, the J call TRBJ1-5; D unclear. V lost 4 bases, J lost 11 bases, and 36 bases lay in between. The germline gives CDR1 MNHEY, CDR2 SVGEGT. CDR3 length: 20 amino acids. The CDR3 reads CASSFESVVYVSGLNLSQHF. Written as DNA, the CDR3 is TGTGCCAGCAGTTTCGAATCCGTGGTATATGTCAGCGGTCTTAATCTGTCCCAGCATTTT.

Comments on this clonotype: A much larger clonotype is one base distant, so this may be a read error. This chain uses TRBV20-1 with TRBJ2-1; possible D gene TRBD2, 6 bases. V gave up 5 bases and J gave up 8 bases, with 16 bases separating them. Germline-derived CDR1 and CDR2 are DFQATT and SNEGSKA (reference sequence). CDR3 length equals 13 residues. Here the CDR3 reads CSAGGTGDDEQFF. The DNA of the CDR3 is TGCAGTGCTGGAGGGACTGGTGACGATGAGCAGTTCTTC.

Worth noting for this clonotype: The junction does not match germline at one end; this may be a read error. This chain's CDR3 is CSAPPSQSIGTQYF. CDR3 in DNA: TGCAGTGCCCCACCCTCGCAATCAATTGGGACCCAATACTTC. The rearrangement uses TRBV20-1 and TRBJ2-5, with D possibly being TRBD1 or TRBD2 (5 bases each). The CDR3 has 14 residues. Germline V lookup: CDR1 DFQATT, CDR2 SNEGSKA (reference sequence).

Ten or more counts support this clonotype. The gene calls are TRBV20-1 and TRBJ1-5; a possible D gene is TRBD1 (6 bases). V gave up 2 bases and J gave up 2 bases, with 13 bases separating them. This CDR3 is 15 amino acids long. The germline V gene encodes CDR1 DFQATT and CDR2 SNEGSKA (reference sequence). For the CDR3, the DNA is TGCAGTGCTAGACCCCACAGGGATGGCAATCAGCCCCAGCATTTT. Encoded protein: CSARPHRDGNQPQHF.

Details on this clonotype: This may arise from a read error, as a much more abundant clone is one base away. V and J are TRBV20-1 and TRBJ2-7; TRBD2 matches at 8 bases. The V gene's germline CDR1 is DFQATT and CDR2 SNEGSKA (reference sequence). The CDR3 is 15 amino acids. CDR3 DNA sequence: TGCAATGCTGAGGTAGCGGGAAGGGTGGGGTACGAGCAGTACTTC. The encoded protein is CNAEVAGRVGYEQYF.

Concerning this clonotype itself: A junction boundary mismatches the germline segment, possibly from a read error. The rearrangement joins TRBV20-1 to TRBJ2-1; 11 positions agree with TRBD2. The CDR3 is 20 residues long. The germline V gene encodes CDR1 DFQATT and CDR2 SNEGSKA (reference sequence). CDR3 amino acids: CSTRDRYFGTSGSAHNEQFF. The CDR3 DNA reads as TGCAGTACTAGAGATCGTTATTTCGGAACTAGCGGGAGTGCTCACAATGAGCAGTTCTTC.

As regards this clonotype: Mismatch with germline at one junction end may stem from a read error. The rearrangement links TRBV7-8 to TRBJ2-1, with D possibly being TRBD1 or TRBD2 (5 bases each). This CDR3 is built from 12 residues. Per the germline V gene, CDR1 is SGHVS and CDR2 is FQNEAQ. CDR3 nucleotides: TGTGCCAGCAGCTTGGGACGTGGTGAGGAGTTCTTC. Translation: CASSLGRGEEFF. The full variable domain, with the rest looked up from reference TRBV7-8 and TRBJ2-1, is GAGVSQSPRYKVAKRGQDVALRCDPISGHVSLFWYQQALGQGPEFLTYFQNEAQLDKSGLPSDRFFAERPEGSVSTLKIQRTQQEDSAVYLCASSLGRGEEFFGPGTRLTVL.

Turning to this clonotype: A read error may account for a junction end that differs from germline. This sequence joins TRBV6-6 and TRBJ2-6, with D possibly TRBD2 on 5 matching bases. There are 16 residues in the CDR3. Germline CDR1 is MNHNY and CDR2 is SVGAGI (reference sequence). In nucleotides, the CDR3 is TGTGCCAGCACCAAGGAGGCGTGCTCTGGGCCTAACGTCCTGAGTTTC. Translated, it gives CASTKEACSGPNVLSF.

This chain connects TRBV11-2 to TRBJ1-1; D ambiguous. With 9 bases removed from V and 3 bases from J, the gap between germline ends came to 17 bases. CDR1 and CDR2 from the germline V gene are SGHAT and FQNNGV. This CDR3 contains 14 residues. This CDR3 reads CASVLGVEYTEAFF. In nucleotides, the CDR3 is TGTGCCAGTGTTCTGGGCGTGGAGTACACTGAAGCTTTCTTT.

This clonotype is a singleton in its sample. This may arise from a read error, as a much more abundant clone is one base away. The chain links TRBV29-1 to TRBJ1-1, with unresolved D. The CDR3 is made up of 13 amino acids. CDR1 and CDR2 (germline): SQVTM, ANQGSEA. The CDR3 spells CSVVSDPNTEPFF. CDR3 nucleotide sequence: TGCAGCGTTGTGAGTGATCCCAACACTGAACCTTTCTTT.

Of note for this clonotype: Lacking the conserved final phenylalanine or tryptophan, this CDR3 likely reflects a read error. The limits of the CDR3 on the DNA are not certain, so only TCRdb's listed CDR3 is given. The chain joins TRBV20-1 to TRBJ2-5; no check of the table's D call, TRBD2, against the DNA was made. Inclusive of both ends, the CDR3 amounts to 14 amino acids. The germline V gene encodes CDR1 DFQATT and CDR2 SNEGSKA (reference sequence). CDR3 in amino acids: CSAPPSRSIGTQHL.

The chain links TRBV11-2 to TRBJ2-7; unclear D gene. This CDR3 has 15 amino acids. Between the trimmed V and J ends, which lost 5 bases and 0 bases, there was a span of 14 bases. Germline V gene lookup returns CDR1 SGHAT and CDR2 FQNNGV. The CDR3 DNA reads TGTGCCAGCAGCCTGGGCATGGATTTCTCCTACGAGCAGTACTTC. The encoded protein is CASSLGMDFSYEQYF.

As regards this clonotype: A read error may be the cause here, since a much bigger clone is one base away. A read error is likely, as this CDR3 ends without the conserved phenylalanine or tryptophan. This chain uses TRBV10-2 with TRBJ1-6, with a weak D call TRBD1 (5 bases). Deletions cut 3 bases from V and 0 bases from J, with 12 bases between. The CDR3 contains 17 residues. The germline CDR1 and CDR2 sequences are WSHSY and SAAADI. The DNA for the CDR3 is TGCGCCAGCAGTGAAGGGACCATCAGCTCCTATAATTCACCCCTCCACTCT. Its translation is CASSEGTISSYNSPLHS.

This clonotype was counted a few times. The chain recombines TRBV7-9 with TRBJ2-1; 9 bases map to TRBD1. Germline V lookup: CDR1 SEHNR, CDR2 FQNEAQ (reference sequence). This CDR3 contains 14 residues. Trimming removed 5 bases from V and 5 bases from J; junction bases left unmatched: 4. CDR3 bases: TGTGCCAGCAGCCCCGGGACAGGGAACAATGAGCAGTTCTTC. Translating gives CASSPGTGNNEQFF. The full variable domain, in which reference TRBV7-9 and TRBJ2-1 provide the parts outside the CDR3, is DTGVSQNPRHKITKRGQNVTFRCDPISEHNRLYWYRQTLGQGPEFLTYFQNEAQLEKSRLLSDRFSAERPKGSFSTLEIQRTEQGDSAMYLCASSPGTGNNEQFFGPGTRLTVL.

V is TRBV24-1 and J is TRBJ2-2, with D unclear. Germline CDR1 is KGHDR and CDR2 is SFDVKD. Trimming cost V 0 bases and J 4 bases, with 8 bases left between them. This CDR3 has 15 residues. CDR3 amino acids: CATSDLGRFTGELFF. CDR3 DNA: TGTGCCACCAGTGATTTGGGTAGATTCACCGGGGAGCTGTTTTTT.

About this clonotype: A clone one base away is much larger, so this may be a read error. The CDR3 DNA sequence: TGCAGTGCTAGAGGTGTCGTCAGAGGGAGCACTGAAGCTTTCTTT. Its translation: CSARGVVRGSTEAFF. The rearrangement uses TRBV20-1 and TRBJ1-1, with D unresolved. Germline CDR1 DFQATT, CDR2 SNEGSKA (reference sequence). This CDR3 is 15 amino acids long. The ends were cut back, 1 base at V and 4 bases at J, with 16 bases in the middle.

The chain carries TRBV11-2 and TRBJ2-7; 10 bases line up with TRBD2. This CDR3 has 18 residues. J lost 0 bases, V lost 5 bases, and 13 bases had no gene match. The V gene's germline CDR1 is SGHAT and CDR2 FQNNGV. CDR3 sequence: CASSLALLAGSSSYEQYF. The CDR3 nucleotides are TGTGCCAGCAGCCTAGCCCTACTAGCGGGAAGTAGCTCCTACGAGCAGTACTTC.

Remarks on this clonotype: At one of its ends the junction is not consistent with the germline gene, which may arise from a read error. For the CDR3, the DNA is TGTGCCAGCAGTTTGATTAGCGGTGCCTACGAGCGGTACTTC. It yields the protein CASSLISGAYERYF. The rearrangement uses TRBV12-3 or TRBV12-4 and TRBJ2-7, with D possibly being TRBD2 (6 bases). The CDR3 sequence is 14 residues long.

The gene calls are TRBV29-1 and TRBJ2-1; possible D gene TRBD2, 6 bases. There are 15 residues in the CDR3. V was cut by 1 base and J by 8 bases, with 18 bases left in between. From germline, CDR1 is SQVTM and CDR2 ANQGSEA. CDR3 in amino acids: CSVEVGGMARYEQFF. In DNA form, the CDR3 reads TGCAGCGTTGAAGTTGGCGGGATGGCCAGGTATGAGCAGTTCTTC.

A few counts support this clonotype. The genes are TRBV12-3 or TRBV12-4 and TRBJ2-7; TRBD2 matches at 8 bases. V lost 3 bases, J lost 7 bases, and 11 bases stayed unmatched. The CDR3 runs to 15 residues. Written as DNA, the CDR3 is TGTGCCAGCAGTTTTTGGGGACTAGATTCGGGTGAGCAGTACTTC. Its protein product is CASSFWGLDSGEQYF.

Of note for this clonotype: A read error may be the cause here, since a much bigger clone is one base away. V is TRBV7-8 and J is TRBJ2-1, with 10 bases identical to TRBD2. CDR3 size: 17 residues. Germline CDR1 reads SGHVS; CDR2 reads FQNEAQ. CDR3 loop: CASSPLAGVISYNEQLF. The DNA of the CDR3 is TGTGCCAGCAGCCCCCTAGCGGGAGTGATCTCCTACAATGAGCAGTTATTC.